This note documents a single TCR beta chain sequence. Its antigen is as yet unknown. These data are taken from a study of T-cell memory formation after mild COVID-19. Overall study context: Clusters were largely donor specific.

Germline V CDR1 and CDR2: MNHNY, SVGAGI (reference sequence). The V end was cut by 6 bases, the J end by 5 bases, with 20 bases between. CDR3 size: 16 residues. Whole-study findings and limits: Contracting clones localized mainly to CM and EM when CD4+ and mainly to EMRA when CD8+. There was a balanced CD4/CD8 profile in clones contracting day 15 to 85, and later expanders leaned CD4+.

cDNA libraries for TCR alpha and TCR beta, carrying sample barcodes and UMIs, came from 5'RACE with constant-segment primers. TCRdb independently ran MiXCR on the 5' RACE reads; one entry per CDR3 protein. The data show about 390,000 distinct CDR3 sequences, with 15% to 20% seen just once and roughly 21% held by the top ten. This TCR was recovered from a man in his late teens or twenties who had mild COVID-19 (a few samples of this study predate the infection). Cell type and time point are not known. Sequencing used PBMCs or a T cell subset sorted from them (not recorded which). The chain joins TRBV6-6 to TRBJ2-1; a weak D match, TRBD2 (5 bases). CDR3 sequence: CASSQPRGLGDNEQFF. CDR3 in DNA: TGTGCCAGCAGCCAACCCCGGGGTCTTGGGGACAATGAGCAGTTCTTC.